A single sample gave rise to the 23 T cell receptor beta chains below, sequenced in a study of blood T cells in healthy people across ages. Primed by a sample-barcoded 5' primer and a J-beta primer mix, a second PCR proceeded for about 7 to 12 cycles. In TCRdb, the 5' RACE reads were re-called with MiXCR into one record per CDR3 protein. The sample yields about 930,000 distinct CDR3 sequences, under 35% seen once. These data also formed part of another study, on T cells of mothers and their children.

Sequenced: blood. These receptors all come from a woman in her thirties or forties in good health.

At least ten counts were recorded for this clonotype. The chain uses TRBV29-1 and TRBJ2-7; D is uncertain. Trimming took 5 bases from V and 4 from J, leaving 15 bases between them. Germline V lookup: CDR1 SQVTM, CDR2 ANQGSEA. The length of the CDR3 is 13 residues. CDR3 sequence (DNA): TGCAGCGTTATGTCTCCCTCCTCTTACGAGCAGTACTTC. Translation gives CSVMSPSSYEQYF.

This clonotype showed up just once. This sequence joins TRBV29-1 and TRBJ2-1; D unclear. Germline CDR1 and CDR2: SQVTM and ANQGSEA. V dropped 1 base and J dropped 13 bases, with 20 bases sitting between them. The CDR3 spans 14 residues. CDR3 bases: TGCAGCGTTGAAGGAGAGGTCAGAGGCGGAACCCAGTTCTTC. It specifies CSVEGEVRGGTQFF.

As regards this clonotype: A single base separates this from a much larger clone, so it may be a read error. This rearrangement joins TRBV7-2 to TRBJ2-7; 10 bases are a match to TRBD2. Per the germline V gene, CDR1 is SGHTA and CDR2 is FQGNSA. This CDR3 is 17 amino acids long. V was clipped by 5 bases and J by 2 bases; unmatched bases: 12. This chain's CDR3 is CASSLASSGGQTYEQYF. The CDR3 DNA is TGTGCCAGCAGCCTTGCGTCTAGCGGGGGCCAAACCTACGAGCAGTACTTC.

This clonotype was recorded at least ten times. This chain joins TRBV20-1 and TRBJ2-7; 13 nucleotides align to TRBD2. Germline V CDR1 and CDR2: DFQATT, SNEGSKA (reference sequence). The CDR3 runs to 18 residues. The V gene end was trimmed by 1 base and the J gene end by 0 bases; junction bases not matched to a gene: 9. The CDR3: CSARVVTSGGISSYEQYF. The CDR3 DNA reads as TGCAGTGCTAGAGTTGTGACTAGCGGGGGGATAAGCTCCTACGAGCAGTACTTC.

The chain employs TRBV12-3 or TRBV12-4 and TRBJ1-5; 8 bases align to TRBD1. Losses at the gene ends were 6 bases for V and 2 bases for J; bases not matched to a gene: 15. This CDR3 spans 18 amino acids. DNA for the CDR3: TGTGCCAGCAGCAAGACAGGGGAGATCGACTATGGCAATCAGCCCCAGCATTTT. Protein sequence: CASSKTGEIDYGNQPQHF.

The genes are TRBV18 and TRBJ1-1; D perhaps matches TRBD1 (5 bases). Germline values: CDR1 KGHSH, CDR2 LQKENI. Trimming shortened V by 6 bases and J by 5 bases, and 19 bases separated the two germline ends. The CDR3 covers 15 residues. The CDR3: CASSPRDGGGTEAFF. The CDR3 DNA reads TGTGCCAGCTCTCCTCGAGACGGGGGGGGAACTGAAGCTTTCTTT. Full variable domain (rest looked up from reference TRBV18 and TRBJ1-1): NAGVMQNPRHLVRRRGQEARLRCSPMKGHSHVYWYRQLPEEGLKFMVYLQKENIIDESGMPKERFSAEFPKEGPSILRIQQVVRGDSAAYFCASSPRDGGGTEAFFGQGTRLTVV.

This clonotype was detected ten times or more. This chain uses TRBV5-1 with TRBJ2-7, with TRBD2 matching over 8 bases. CDR1 is SGHRS and CDR2 is YFSETQ in the germline V gene. After removal of 0 bases from V and 2 bases from J, the junction contained 7 bases not matched to a gene. The CDR3 spans 16 residues. The CDR3, as DNA: TGCGCCAGCAGCTTGGAGTCTAGCGGGCTACCCTACGAGCAGTACTTC. It specifies CASSLESSGLPYEQYF.

Regarding this clonotype: A much larger clone lies a single base off, so this may be a read error. The V gene is TRBV7-3, the J gene TRBJ1-1; weak D call: TRBD1 (5 bases). CDR1 and CDR2 (germline): SGHTA, FQGTGA. CDR3 size: 15 residues. The CDR3 sequence: CASSLLGPMNTGAFF. The CDR3 coding sequence is TGTGCCAGCAGCTTACTGGGGCCGATGAACACTGGAGCTTTCTTT.

This clonotype was detected many times. The chain couples TRBV6-2 or TRBV6-3 to TRBJ1-2; D might be TRBD1 (5 bases). Germline CDR1 MNHEY, CDR2 SVGEGT. The CDR3 runs 13 residues. Trimming cost V 5 bases and J 4 bases, with 11 bases left between them. The DNA for the CDR3 is TGTGCCAGCAGTATACAGGCGGGCTATGGCTACACCTTC. This gives the protein CASSIQAGYGYTF.

The V call is TRBV3-1, the J call TRBJ1-1; D might be TRBD1 (5 bases). CDR3 size: 13 residues. V lost 1 base, J lost 11 bases, and 14 bases lay in between. The germline gives CDR1 LGHDT, CDR2 YNNKEL (reference sequence). The CDR3 loop reads CASSQGLGGAAFF. In DNA, the CDR3 is TGTGCCAGCAGCCAAGGGTTGGGGGGTGCTGCTTTCTTT.

This clonotype came up many times. The chain's CDR3 is CASSLHPPYEQYF. In DNA form, the CDR3 reads TGCGCCAGCAGCTTGCATCCCCCCTACGAGCAGTACTTC. This chain uses TRBV5-1 with TRBJ2-7, with D uncertain. Trimming left V 1 base short and J 2 bases short, with 7 bases between. Per the germline V gene, CDR1 is SGHRS and CDR2 is YFSETQ. The CDR3 extends over 13 amino acids.

This chain joins TRBV7-6 and TRBJ1-6, with a weak D call TRBD1 (6 bases). CDR1 and CDR2 from the germline V gene are SGHVS and FNYEAQ. CDR3 size: 16 residues. V lost 1 base to trimming and J lost 0 bases, with 7 bases between them. This chain's CDR3 is CASSLGTASYNSPLHF. The CDR3, as DNA: TGTGCCAGCAGCTTAGGGACAGCCTCCTATAATTCACCCCTCCACTTT. Supplemented by reference TRBV7-6 and TRBJ1-6, the full variable domain reads GAGVSQSPRYKVTKRGQDVALRCDPISGHVSLYWYRQALGQGPEFLTYFNYEAQQDKSGLPNDRFSAERPEGSISTLTIQRTEQRDSAMYRCASSLGTASYNSPLHFGNGTRLTVT.

The chain has TRBV28 and TRBJ2-7; possibly TRBD1 or TRBD2 for D (6 bases each). Germline loops: CDR1 MDHEN, CDR2 SYDVKM. The germline V and J ends were trimmed by 3 bases and 4 bases, with 16 bases remaining between them. This CDR3 has 15 residues. The CDR3 DNA reads TGTGCCAGCAGTTTTCTGACGGGGGCCTCGTACGAGCAGTACTTC. Protein sequence: CASSFLTGASYEQYF.

For the CDR3, the DNA is TGCGCCAGCAGCCCGGGACCCTCAAGCAACGGCTACACCTTC. This codes for CASSPGPSSNGYTF. V gene TRBV5-1 combines with J gene TRBJ1-2, with D perhaps TRBD1 (5 bases). The CDR3 runs to 14 residues. Per the germline V gene, CDR1 is SGHRS and CDR2 is YFSETQ. V was cut by 4 bases and J by 8 bases, with 18 bases left in between.

In this sample, this clonotype turned up once. One end of the junction does not line up with germline, which may come from a read error. This rearrangement joins TRBV19 to TRBJ2-1; D possibly corresponds to TRBD2 (5 bases). The length of the CDR3 is 16 residues. Germline V CDR1 and CDR2: LNHDA, SQIVND (reference sequence). This CDR3 is CAGSIGGSPSYNEQFF. CDR3 DNA: TGTGCCGGTAGTATAGGAGGCAGCCCTTCCTACAATGAGCAGTTCTTC.

On this clonotype: It may be a read error: a sequence one base away is much more abundant. J is TRBJ2-5 and V is TRBV24-1; possible D gene TRBD2, 5 bases. TRBJ2-7 explains the end of the DNA better; the J call may be wrong. Germline CDR1 and CDR2: KGHDR and SFDVKD. CDR3 length: 15 residues. Here the CDR3 DNA reads TGTGCCACCAATCAGAGGGCAGGCAGGATCCGCGAGCAGTACTTC. Encoded protein: CATNQRAGRIREQYF.

This clonotype has more than one count but fewer than ten. The rearrangement joins TRBV7-2 to TRBJ2-7; D possibly corresponds to TRBD1 (5 bases). The V end lost 4 bases, the J end lost 3 bases, and 16 bases lay between the germline ends. CDR1 and CDR2 from the germline V gene are SGHTA and FQGNSA. The CDR3 runs 15 residues. The CDR3 is CASSSYPGYSYEQYF. DNA of the CDR3: TGTGCCAGCAGCTCTTATCCAGGGTATAGCTACGAGCAGTACTTC.

V usage is TRBV5-1 and J usage is TRBJ2-1, with a tentative D call TRBD2 (6 bases). Germline V gene sequence: CDR1 SGHRS, CDR2 YFSETQ. The CDR3 has 15 residues. Trimming left V 3 bases short and J 0 bases short, with 10 bases between. For the CDR3, the DNA is TGCGCCAGCAGCTGGGGACTCGACTCCTACAATGAGCAGTTCTTC. It codes for CASSWGLDSYNEQFF.

This clonotype was detected a few times. The chain combines TRBV24-1 with TRBJ2-6; D is tentatively TRBD1 or TRBD2 (6 bases each). CDR1 and CDR2 (germline): KGHDR, SFDVKD. This CDR3 has 16 amino acids. V was trimmed by 3 bases and J by 2 bases, leaving 10 bases between them. Here the CDR3 DNA reads TGTGCCACCAGTGATGGGGGGCAAGCTGGGGCCAACGTCCTGACTTTC. Translation: CATSDGGQAGANVLTF.

This clonotype came up many times. V gene TRBV28 combines with J gene TRBJ2-7, with D perhaps matching TRBD2 (6 bases). Germline V gene sequence: CDR1 MDHEN, CDR2 SYDVKM. The V gene lost 5 bases and the J gene lost 2 bases, with 19 bases spanning the gap. This CDR3 spans 16 amino acids. The CDR3 DNA reads TGTGCCAGCAGTAATCCCCCTTTTAGCGGAACCTACGAGCAGTACTTC. This codes for CASSNPPFSGTYEQYF.

The V gene is TRBV7-6, the J gene TRBJ2-1, with a possible D match to TRBD2 (7 bases). The CDR3 spans 14 residues. The V gene lost 1 base and the J gene lost 8 bases, with 12 bases spanning the gap. The germline CDR1 and CDR2 sequences are SGHVS and FNYEAQ. CDR3 sequence (DNA): TGTGCCAGCAGCTTAGAGTGGGGGGGCCATGAGCAGTTCTTC. This sequence encodes CASSLEWGGHEQFF.

There are a few counts of this clonotype. This chain uses TRBV11-2 with TRBJ1-2; maybe TRBD1 (5 bases). Per the germline V gene, CDR1 is SGHAT and CDR2 is FQNNGV. Between the trimmed V and J ends, which lost 1 base and 3 bases, there was a span of 18 bases. The CDR3 contains 17 residues. CDR3 residues: CASSLVGLGEGDYGYTF. DNA for the CDR3: TGTGCCAGCAGCTTAGTAGGGTTAGGGGAAGGCGACTATGGCTACACCTTC.

This clonotype showed up many times. The chain carries TRBV9 and TRBJ2-5; D call uncertain. Trimming cost V 3 bases and J 0 bases, with 3 bases left between them. This CDR3 is built from 12 residues. Germline V gives CDR1 SGDLS, CDR2 YYNGEE. The CDR3 region is CASSANQETQYF. The CDR3 DNA is TGTGCCAGCAGCGCTAACCAAGAGACCCAGTACTTC.